This T cell receptor beta chain stems from a study of cytomegalovirus exposure and HLA in healthy donors. Study outcomes and limitations: There were a few CMV-associated chains whose specificity for CMV antigens was confirmed in vitro.

60 Vbeta and 13 Jbeta primers were used in PCR. The assay was immunoSEQ multiplex PCR, and TCRdb's table has in-frame clones only and misses some. The table shows around 150,000 clones, with about 70% occurring only once. About this clone: Its antigen is undetermined.

Healthy bone marrow donors supplied every sample. The V end lost 0 bases, the J end lost 9 bases, and 12 bases lay between the germline ends. The CDR3 spans 14 residues. Germline V gene lookup returns CDR1 SGHRS and CDR2 YFSETQ. The V call is TRBV5-1, the J call TRBJ2-2; tentatively, D is TRBD1 (5 bases). The clonotype was recovered from a man aged 35-49 years in good health and CMV-seronegative. Specimen: PBMCs. In DNA form, the CDR3 reads TGCGCCAGCAGCTTGGCTCTAGGGGTCCGGGAGCTGTTTTTT. Translated: CASSLALGVRELFF.